These 23 T cell receptor beta chains were all obtained from the same sample, sequenced in a study of T-cell memory formation after mild COVID-19. TCRdb re-derived calls from the 5' RACE reads in MiXCR, one entry per CDR3 protein. The repertoire holds approximately 250,000 distinct CDR3 sequences, with approximately 15% as singletons. Sequenced sample: PBMCs or a T cell subset sorted from them (not recorded which). These receptors all come from an adult woman who had mild COVID-19 (a few samples of this study predate the infection). Cell type and time point are not known.

The rearrangement links TRBV30 to TRBJ2-3; 8 bases fit TRBD1. The CDR3 extends over 15 amino acids. Germline CDR1 reads GTSNPN; CDR2 reads SVGIG (reference sequence). V dropped 1 base and J dropped 4; count of bases not matched to a gene: 7. CDR3 nucleotide sequence: TGTGCCTGGAGTGGACAGGGGTCTCGGGCAGATACGCAGTATTTT. It translates to CAWSGQGSRADTQYF.

This clonotype was recorded at least ten times. The chain combines TRBV7-9 with TRBJ2-7; a possible D gene is TRBD1 (5 bases). CDR3 length: 13 amino acids. Germline values: CDR1 SEHNR, CDR2 FQNEAQ (reference sequence). Between the trimmed V and J ends, which lost 5 bases and 10 bases, there was a span of 18 bases. Here the CDR3 DNA reads TGTGCCAGCAGCCCCAGACAGTCCCACCCCCAGTACTTC. This sequence encodes CASSPRQSHPQYF.

This clonotype has more than one count but fewer than ten. This chain connects TRBV7-9 to TRBJ2-5; no definite D call. V gave up 4 bases and J gave up 1 base, with 13 bases separating them. The CDR3 extends over 15 amino acids. Germline-derived CDR1 and CDR2 are SEHNR and FQNEAQ (reference sequence). As DNA, the CDR3 is TGTGCCAGCAGCTCAGGAAGACGGACCCAAGAGACCCAGTACTTC. Amino acid sequence: CASSSGRRTQETQYF.

This clonotype turned up a few times. The chain joins TRBV27 to TRBJ1-4; D might be TRBD1 (6 bases). Germline-derived CDR1 and CDR2 are MNHEY and SMNVEV (reference sequence). The CDR3 loop spans 15 amino acids. Trimming shortened V by 2 bases and J by 8 bases, and 15 bases separated the two germline ends. CDR3 sequence reads: CASSLNPRGGEKLFF. The CDR3, as DNA: TGTGCCAGCAGTTTAAATCCCAGGGGCGGAGAAAAACTGTTTTTT.

In its sample, this clonotype was seen many times. This sequence joins TRBV11-1 and TRBJ2-2; the match to TRBD2 covers 10 bases. The CDR3 is made up of 16 amino acids. Germline CDR1 is SGHAT and CDR2 is FQDESV (reference sequence). V gave up 1 base and J gave up 6 bases; unmatched junction bases: 5. The CDR3 DNA reads as TGTGCCAGCAGCTTAGAATCACTAGCGGGGCCCGGGGAGCTGTTTTTT. Its translation: CASSLESLAGPGELFF. Full variable domain (missing parts from reference TRBV11-1 and TRBJ2-2): EAEVAQSPRYKITEKSQAVAFWCDPISGHATLYWYRQILGQGPELLVQFQDESVVDDSQLPKDRFSAERLKGVDSTLKIQPAELGDSAMYLCASSLESLAGPGELFFGEGSRLTVL.

The chain has TRBV7-9 and TRBJ2-2, with D possibly matching TRBD2 (6 bases). Trimming left V 5 bases short and J 1 base short, with 11 bases between. Germline CDR1 is SEHNR and CDR2 is FQNEAQ (reference sequence). This CDR3 comprises 15 residues. CDR3 nucleotide sequence: TGTGCCAGCAGCCAAAACGGGGGGAACACCGGGGAGCTGTTTTTT. Protein sequence: CASSQNGGNTGELFF.

This clonotype came up many times. The chain couples TRBV5-1 to TRBJ1-1; unclear D gene. The CDR3 contains 13 residues. V dropped 4 bases and J dropped 0 bases, with 7 bases sitting between them. Per the germline V gene, CDR1 is SGHRS and CDR2 is YFSETQ. CDR3 nucleotide sequence: TGCGCCAGCAGCGACCTCATGAACACTGAAGCTTTCTTT. Residues: CASSDLMNTEAFF.

This clonotype was detected a few times. The V and J genes are TRBV6-1 and TRBJ1-2; a possible D gene is TRBD1 (5 bases). This CDR3 is built from 15 residues. V gave up 7 bases and J gave up 2 bases, with 17 bases separating them. The germline V gene has CDR1 MNHNS and CDR2 SASEGT. This CDR3 reads CASIPTGRENYGYTF. The CDR3 DNA reads TGTGCCAGCATTCCCACGGGCAGGGAGAACTATGGCTACACCTTC.

V usage is TRBV12-3 or TRBV12-4 and J usage is TRBJ2-3, with D tentatively TRBD2 (5 bases). The CDR3 consists of 13 residues. The V and J ends lost 7 bases and 3 bases respectively, with 11 bases between them. DNA for the CDR3: TGTGCCAGCACGCCAGGCGGGACAGATACGCAGTATTTT. Translated: CASTPGGTDTQYF.

The genes are TRBV7-2 and TRBJ2-5; perhaps TRBD1 as D (5 bases). The length of the CDR3 is 10 residues. The ends were cut back, 11 bases at V and 3 bases at J, with 7 bases in the middle. CDR1 and CDR2 from the germline V gene are SGHTA and FQGNSA. The chain's CDR3 is CAEGEETQYF. CDR3 DNA sequence: TGTGCCGAAGGGGAAGAGACCCAGTACTTC.

V is TRBV12-3 or TRBV12-4 and J is TRBJ2-7, with 7 bases identical to TRBD1. This CDR3 is built from 14 residues. V trimming: 5 bases; J trimming: 6 bases; junction bases outside the gene matches: 10. CDR3 DNA sequence: TGTGCCAGCAGTATGGGACAGATTCTCTCCGAGCAGTACTTC. This codes for CASSMGQILSEQYF.

This chain uses TRBV20-1 with TRBJ2-7, with 10 bases lining up with TRBD1. The CDR3 is 13 residues long. The ends lost 3 bases at V and 7 bases at J; junction bases unmatched: 6. Germline lookup yields CDR1 DFQATT and CDR2 SNEGSKA (reference sequence). The CDR3 sequence: CSARDRGAGEQYF. CDR3 nucleotides: TGCAGTGCTAGGGACAGGGGGGCTGGGGAGCAGTACTTC.

This rearrangement joins TRBV3-1 to TRBJ1-2; possibly TRBD1 for D (5 bases). V was pared by 3 bases and J by 8 bases, with 13 bases between. CDR1 LGHDT and CDR2 YNNKEL come from the germline V gene (reference sequence). This CDR3 spans 13 amino acids. Here the CDR3 DNA reads TGTGCCAGCAGCCAGACTATGGGGACGGGCTACACCTTC. Translation: CASSQTMGTGYTF.

The chain carries TRBV7-3 and TRBJ2-1; 7 bases align to TRBD2. The CDR3 length is 15 residues. Germline loops: CDR1 SGHTA, CDR2 FQGTGA. V lost 4 bases to trimming and J lost 7 bases; unmatched junction nucleotides: 10. The CDR3: CASSSQAGLINEQFF. In DNA form, the CDR3 reads TGTGCCAGCAGCTCACAAGCGGGACTGATTAATGAGCAGTTCTTC.

This clonotype was recorded a few times. The chain recombines TRBV24-1 with TRBJ1-4; the D is unclear. Germline CDR1 KGHDR, CDR2 SFDVKD. Between the trimmed V and J ends, which lost 1 base and 8 bases, there was a span of 10 bases. The CDR3 is made up of 14 amino acids. CDR3 bases: TGTGCCACCAGTGATTTAAGGGTCCCAGAAAAACTGTTTTTT. It translates to CATSDLRVPEKLFF.

This clonotype has a handful of counts. This chain connects TRBV27 to TRBJ2-7; D is unclear. V was cut by 5 bases and J by 2 bases, with 10 bases left in between. The CDR3 covers 13 residues. Germline CDR1 MNHEY, CDR2 SMNVEV (reference sequence). The CDR3 loop is CASSPGPPYEQYF. In nucleotides, the CDR3 is TGTGCCAGCAGTCCCGGACCCCCCTACGAGCAGTACTTC.

The V gene is TRBV7-2, the J gene TRBJ2-7; 10 positions match TRBD2. Germline V gene lookup returns CDR1 SGHTA and CDR2 FQGNSA. The CDR3 consists of 17 residues. With V trimmed by 4 bases and J by 5 bases, 14 bases remained unmatched. CDR3 in amino acids: CASSSNGAGGPFDEQYF. The CDR3 DNA reads as TGTGCCAGCAGCTCAAACGGAGCGGGAGGGCCTTTCGACGAGCAGTACTTC. The full variable domain, rest sourced from reference TRBV7-2 and TRBJ2-7, is GAGVSQSPSNKVTEKGKDVELRCDPISGHTALYWYRQSLGQGLEFLIYFQGNSAPDKSGLPSDRFSAERTGGSVSTLTIQRTQQEDSAVYLCASSSNGAGGPFDEQYFGPGTRLTVT.

The chain combines TRBV18 with TRBJ1-5; D perhaps matches TRBD1 (5 bases). Germline V gene sequence: CDR1 KGHSH, CDR2 LQKENI. Trimming took 5 bases from V and 5 from J, leaving 10 bases between them. The CDR3 sequence is 13 residues long. The CDR3 loop is CASSGDRDQPQHF. The CDR3 DNA reads TGTGCCAGCTCAGGTGACAGAGATCAGCCCCAGCATTTT.

J is TRBJ2-3 and V is TRBV30; D is unclear. V was trimmed by 1 base and J by 7 bases, leaving 12 bases between them. The CDR3 is 13 residues long. CDR1 is GTSNPN and CDR2 is SVGIG in the germline V gene (reference sequence). The CDR3 coding sequence is TGTGCCTGGAGTGGGCCTCTCGGTAATACGCAGTATTTT. It encodes CAWSGPLGNTQYF. Combining the CDR3 with reference TRBV30 and TRBJ2-3 gives the whole variable domain SQTIHQWPATLVQPVGSPLSLECTVEGTSNPNLYWYRQAAGRGLQLLFYSVGIGQISSEVPQNLSASRPQDRQFILSSKKLLLSDSGFYLCAWSGPLGNTQYFGPGTRLTVL.

V usage is TRBV6-5 and J usage is TRBJ2-3, with 9 bases aligning to TRBD2. The V gene's germline CDR1 is MNHEY and CDR2 SVGAGI. V lost 6 bases and J lost 1; bases outside the gene matches: 2. The length of the CDR3 is 14 residues. CDR3 amino acids: CASSWTSGTDTQYF. For the CDR3, the DNA is TGTGCCAGCAGCTGGACTAGCGGCACAGATACGCAGTATTTT.

This clonotype was recorded many times. The gene calls are TRBV12-3 or TRBV12-4 and TRBJ2-7; D might be TRBD1 (6 bases). This CDR3 spans 15 amino acids. V lost 1 base, J lost 4 bases, and 14 bases lay in between. DNA of the CDR3: TGTGCCAGCAGTTTAGGTGGACAGCAGCCTTACGAGCAGTACTTC. This gives the protein CASSLGGQQPYEQYF.

Written as DNA, the CDR3 is TGTGCCAGCACCGACGACAGGGGGTACGGGAATCAGCCCCAGCATTTT. This codes for CASTDDRGYGNQPQHF. The genes are TRBV6-2 or TRBV6-3 and TRBJ1-5; 9 positions agree with TRBD1. Germline CDR1 MNHEY, CDR2 SVGEGT. With 7 bases clipped from V and 4 bases from J, the junction kept 11 bases outside the gene matches. The CDR3 covers 16 residues.

Many counts were recorded for this clonotype. This chain joins TRBV19 and TRBJ1-1; D not resolved. Germline V gene data show CDR1 as LNHDA and CDR2 as SQIVND (reference sequence). There are 13 residues in the CDR3. Trimming shortened V by 2 bases and J by 1 base, and 5 bases separated the two germline ends. The CDR3 bases are TGTGCCAGTAGTATAAACAAGAACACTGAAGCTTTCTTT. Its translation is CASSINKNTEAFF.